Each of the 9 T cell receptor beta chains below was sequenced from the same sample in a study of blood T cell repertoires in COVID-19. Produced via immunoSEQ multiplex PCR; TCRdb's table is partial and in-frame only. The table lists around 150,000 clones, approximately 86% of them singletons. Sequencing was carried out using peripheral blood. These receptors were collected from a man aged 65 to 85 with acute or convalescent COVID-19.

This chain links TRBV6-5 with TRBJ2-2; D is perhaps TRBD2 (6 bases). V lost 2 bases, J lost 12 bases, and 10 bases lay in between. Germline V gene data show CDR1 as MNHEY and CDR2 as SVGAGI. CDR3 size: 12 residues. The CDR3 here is CASSYGGRKLFF. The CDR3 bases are TGTGCCAGCAGTTACGGGGGGAGGAAGCTGTTTTTT.

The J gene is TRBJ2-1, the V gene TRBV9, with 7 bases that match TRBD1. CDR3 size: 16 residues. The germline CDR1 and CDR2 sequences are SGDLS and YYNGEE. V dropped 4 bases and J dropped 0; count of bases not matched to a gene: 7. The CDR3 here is CASSPRRGPSYNEQFF. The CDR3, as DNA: TGTGCCAGCAGCCCCCGTAGGGGGCCCTCCTACAATGAGCAGTTCTTC.

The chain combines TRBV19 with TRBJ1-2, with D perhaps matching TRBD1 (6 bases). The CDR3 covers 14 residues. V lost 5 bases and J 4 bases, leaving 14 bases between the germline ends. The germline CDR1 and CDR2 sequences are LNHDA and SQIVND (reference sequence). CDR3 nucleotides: TGTGCCAGTAGTGTGACAGGAGAACCCTATGGCTACACCTTC. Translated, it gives CASSVTGEPYGYTF.

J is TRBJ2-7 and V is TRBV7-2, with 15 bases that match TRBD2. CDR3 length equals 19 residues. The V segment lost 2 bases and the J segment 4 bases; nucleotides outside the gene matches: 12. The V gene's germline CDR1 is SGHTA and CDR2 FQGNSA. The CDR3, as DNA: TGTGCCAGCAGCTTAAACCAAGGACTAGCGGGAGGGGCTGGGTACGAGCAGTACTTC. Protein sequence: CASSLNQGLAGGAGYEQYF.

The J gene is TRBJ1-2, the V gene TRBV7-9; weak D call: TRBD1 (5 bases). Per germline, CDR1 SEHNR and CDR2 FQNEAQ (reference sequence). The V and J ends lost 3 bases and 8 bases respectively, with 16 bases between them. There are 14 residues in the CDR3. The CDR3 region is CASSFEKGEFGYTF. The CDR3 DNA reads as TGTGCCAGCAGCTTTGAGAAAGGGGAATTCGGCTACACCTTC. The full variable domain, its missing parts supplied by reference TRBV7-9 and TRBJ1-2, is DTGVSQNPRHKITKRGQNVTFRCDPISEHNRLYWYRQTLGQGPEFLTYFQNEAQLEKSRLLSDRFSAERPKGSFSTLEIQRTEQGDSAMYLCASSFEKGEFGYTFGSGTRLTVV.

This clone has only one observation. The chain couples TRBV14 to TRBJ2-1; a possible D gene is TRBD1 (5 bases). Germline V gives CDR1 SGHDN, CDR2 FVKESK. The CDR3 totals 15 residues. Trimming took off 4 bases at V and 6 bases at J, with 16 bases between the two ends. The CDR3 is CASSPVAGSGNEQFF. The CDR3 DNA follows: TGTGCCAGCAGCCCCGTCGCAGGGTCCGGCAATGAGCAGTTCTTC.

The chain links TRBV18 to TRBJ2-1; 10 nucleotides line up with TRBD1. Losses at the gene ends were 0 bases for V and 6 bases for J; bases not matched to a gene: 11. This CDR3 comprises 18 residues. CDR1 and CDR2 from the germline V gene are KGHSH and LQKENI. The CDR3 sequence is CASSPPTGGALVVNEQFF. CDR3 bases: TGTGCCAGCTCACCACCGACAGGGGGCGCTTTGGTGGTCAATGAGCAGTTCTTC.

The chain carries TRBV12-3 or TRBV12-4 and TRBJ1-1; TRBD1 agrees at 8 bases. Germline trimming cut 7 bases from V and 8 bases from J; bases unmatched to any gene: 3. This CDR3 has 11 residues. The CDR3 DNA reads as TGTGCCAGCACCCGGACAGGGGAAGCTTTCTTT. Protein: CASTRTGEAFF.

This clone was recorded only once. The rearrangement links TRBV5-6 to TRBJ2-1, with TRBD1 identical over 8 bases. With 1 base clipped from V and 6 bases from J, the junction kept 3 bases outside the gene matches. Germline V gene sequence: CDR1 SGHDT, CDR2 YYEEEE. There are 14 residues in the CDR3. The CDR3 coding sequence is TGTGCCAGCAGCTTGTTCGGACAGGGCAATGAGCAGTTCTTC. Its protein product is CASSLFGQGNEQFF.